This is a list of T cell receptor beta chains from one sample in a study of Ad26.COV2.S vaccination and SARS-CoV-2 variants. The repertoire was sequenced with immunoSEQ multiplex PCR; TCRdb's copy has only in-frame clones and lacks some. The repertoire consists of about half a million clones, with 89% occurring once and the leading ten covering 1.5% to 2%. Sequenced here: peripheral blood, sampled in a trial of Ad26.COV2.S vaccine versus placebo. All receptors derive from a person between 18 and 65 years old who received the Ad26.COV2.S COVID-19 vaccine or a placebo. Both conserved end residues are part of each CDR3.

TRBV6-6,TRBJ1-2,CASIGTSAGYTF
TRBV6-5,TRBJ1-6,CASSYSIMGEDSPLHF
TRBV4-3,TRBJ1-5,CASSQAWGLGNQPQHF
TRBV4-3,TRBJ1-1,CASSQGLRGLPEAFF
TRBV6-5,TRBJ1-5,CASSNDRTRNQPQHF
TRBV5-1,TRBJ2-2,CASSFWAGQNTGELFF
TRBV28,TRBJ2-7,CASSLSLGRGYEQYF
TRBV4-1,TRBJ1-4,CASSQDLAGIATNEKLFF
TRBV14,TRBJ1-4,CASSRGQGVGELFF
TRBV7-8,TRBJ1-6,CASSLALTTGTSSYNSPLHF
TRBV5-6,TRBJ1-6,CASSSLGSYNSPLHF
TRBV18,TRBJ1-1,CASSLGTGYTEAFF
TRBV5-1,TRBJ2-4,CASSLVVGAKNIQYF
TRBV7-2,TRBJ2-2,CASRGPGRSTGELFF
TRBV4-2,TRBJ1-5,CASSLKGRGQYSNQPQHF
TRBV30,TRBJ1-2,CAWSRTDNYGYTF
TRBV27,TRBJ2-2,CASSWETSLAPNTGELFF
TRBV2,TRBJ2-1,CASRRLAGATLSYNEQFF
TRBV19,TRBJ2-2,CASSQAGGPTGELFF
TRBV7-6,TRBJ2-7,CASSLAGAGAAYEQYF
TRBV5-1,TRBJ2-5,CASSPKKTRGETQYF
TRBV7-9,TRBJ2-1,CASSPTSGYNEQFF
TRBV7-9,TRBJ1-1,CASSAQRFLTEAFF
TRBV6-6,TRBJ1-2,CASSYSISGNYGYTF
TRBV12-3/TRBV12-4,TRBJ1-5,CASSLSSNQPQHF
TRBV2,TRBJ1-2,CASLQRQGAYGYTF
TRBV11-2,TRBJ2-7,CASSSSGTSSYEQYF
TRBV2,TRBJ1-1,CASTTQGGGTEAFF
TRBV7-2,TRBJ2-5,CASSSTRDTKTQYF
TRBV24-1,TRBJ2-3,CATSDSPTPSGLADTQYF
TRBV5-4,TRBJ2-4,CASSLAGATKNIQYF